This T cell receptor (beta chain) was obtained from a study of blood T cell repertoires in COVID-19. Study-wide context: There were acute and convalescent COVID-19 samples, and they came from the United States, Italy and Spain.

Participants spanned ages 18 to 89 years and resided in roughly 26 US areas. In assigning cohorts, the study relied on participant-reported clinical history. Only in-frame clones appear in the TCRdb table, and some are missing; sequencing was by immunoSEQ multiplex PCR. The sample lists more than 150,000 clones, around 73% occurring once. The TCR originated in a woman between 45 and 60 years old who had recovered from COVID-19. The sequencing sample was made of PBMCs or T cells enriched from blood (not recorded which).

The CDR3 region is CASRWGGTYEQYF. The CDR3 DNA reads TGTGCCAGCAGATGGGGGGGGACCTACGAGCAGTACTTC. This chain joins TRBV28 and TRBJ2-7, with 7 bases identical to TRBD2. The CDR3 spans 13 residues. Germline values: CDR1 MDHEN, CDR2 SYDVKM. Trimming removed 6 bases from V and 2 bases from J; junction bases left unmatched: 4. Supplemented by reference TRBV28 and TRBJ2-7, the full variable domain reads DVKVTQSSRYLVKRTGEKVFLECVQDMDHENMFWYRQDPGLGLRLIYFSYDVKMKEKGDIPEGYSVSREKKERFSLILESASTNQTSMYLCASRWGGTYEQYFGPGTRLTVT.